The rows below give T cell receptor beta chains drawn from one sample of a study of OX40 agonist ivuxolimab in advanced cancers. The assay was immunoSEQ multiplex PCR, and TCRdb's table has in-frame clones only and misses some. The sample lists 35,000 to 40,000 clones, more than 75% seen once, with around 13% in the top ten. Sequences were derived from CD4+ or CD8+ T cells sorted from blood, sampled in a trial of the OX40 agonist ivuxolimab. The receptors here all came from an adult with an advanced solid tumor such as melanoma, head and neck, liver or kidney cancer. Both conserved end residues are part of each CDR3. A D gene is named only where the DNA matches it firmly. Clone size is shown for a subset of rows, as once, few, many or a class of expanded clone.

CDR3 DNA: TGCGCCAGCAGCTTGACAGGGAGCTTCCTGAACACTGAAGCTTTCTTT
CDR3 protein: CASSLTGSFLNTEAFF
D gene: .
V gene: TRBV5-1
J gene: TRBJ1-1
clone size: .

CDR3 DNA: TGTGCCAGCAGTTTCCCCGCCTCTGAGGCTTTCTTT
CDR3 protein: CASSFPASEAFF
D gene: .
V gene: TRBV27
J gene: TRBJ1-1
clone size: .

CDR3 DNA: TGTGCCAGCAGCCAAGGACTAGGACAGGGGTATGGCTACACCTTC
CDR3 protein: CASSQGLGQGYGYTF
D gene: TRBD1
V gene: TRBV14
J gene: TRBJ1-2
clone size: once

CDR3 DNA: TGTGCCAGCAGTTCCGCGACAGATACGCAGTATTTT
CDR3 protein: CASSSATDTQYF
D gene: .
V gene: TRBV27
J gene: TRBJ2-3
clone size: .

CDR3 DNA: TGCGCCAGCAGCCAAGCCCCTAGCGGTTCCTACGAGCAGTACTTC
CDR3 protein: CASSQAPSGSYEQYF
D gene: TRBD2
V gene: TRBV4-1
J gene: TRBJ2-7
clone size: .

CDR3 DNA: TGTGCCAGCAGTTTCCCCGGGACAGGGGGGACTGAAGCTTTCTTT
CDR3 protein: CASSFPGTGGTEAFF
D gene: TRBD1
V gene: TRBV6-5
J gene: TRBJ1-1
clone size: .

CDR3 DNA: TGTGCCAGTAGCCTCGGGAAGGCCAACACCTACGAGCAGTACTTC
CDR3 protein: CASSLGKANTYEQYF
D gene: .
V gene: TRBV11-2
J gene: TRBJ2-7
clone size: .

CDR3 DNA: TGTGCCAGCAGCCCCACCGGGGGCCTAGCCTACGAGCAGTACTTC
CDR3 protein: CASSPTGGLAYEQYF
D gene: .
V gene: TRBV7-9
J gene: TRBJ2-7
clone size: .

CDR3 DNA: TGTGCCAGCAGCCAAGATCTAGCGGGAGGCACAGATACGCAGTATTTT
CDR3 protein: CASSQDLAGGTDTQYF
D gene: TRBD2
V gene: TRBV4-2
J gene: TRBJ2-3
clone size: .

CDR3 DNA: TGTGCCAGCAGCGTGAGGGACTCCTGGGACACTGAAGCTTTCTTT
CDR3 protein: CASSVRDSWDTEAFF
D gene: .
V gene: TRBV9
J gene: TRBJ1-1
clone size: .

CDR3 DNA: TGTGCCAGCAGTTACGGGGACAATGAGCAGTTCTTC
CDR3 protein: CASSYGDNEQFF
D gene: .
V gene: TRBV6-6
J gene: TRBJ2-1
clone size: .

CDR3 DNA: TGTGCCTGGACCATGGACAGCTCTGGAAACACCATATATTTT
CDR3 protein: CAWTMDSSGNTIYF
D gene: .
V gene: TRBV30
J gene: TRBJ1-3
clone size: once

CDR3 DNA: TGTGCCAGCAGCTCCCAGGGGGGTTACGAGCAGTACTTC
CDR3 protein: CASSSQGGYEQYF
D gene: .
V gene: TRBV11-3
J gene: TRBJ2-7
clone size: .

CDR3 DNA: TGTGCCAGCAGCCCCTACGAGCAGTACTTC
CDR3 protein: CASSPYEQYF
D gene: .
V gene: TRBV21-1
J gene: TRBJ2-7
clone size: once

CDR3 DNA: TGTGCCAGCAGCTTAGGGGGGGCGAGGGGGCCCTCCTACGAGCAGTACTTC
CDR3 protein: CASSLGGARGPSYEQYF
D gene: .
V gene: TRBV7-9
J gene: TRBJ2-7
clone size: .

CDR3 DNA: TGCGCCAGCAGCACCGGGCTGAGACAGGAGATAGAGGTTCCCCTCCACTTT
CDR3 protein: CASSTGLRQEIEVPLHF
D gene: .
V gene: TRBV5-1
J gene: TRBJ1-6
clone size: .

CDR3 DNA: TGTGCCAGCACCCAGGCAGGGATTGGCAAAAACATTCAGTACTTC
CDR3 protein: CASTQAGIGKNIQYF
D gene: .
V gene: TRBV2
J gene: TRBJ2-4
clone size: .